The rows below give T cell receptor beta chains drawn from one sample of a study of shared clonotypes between healthy human individuals. Method: immunoSEQ multiplex PCR; TCRdb's copy keeps in-frame clones and lacks some. The table has roughly 1.5 million clones, 95% to 99% seen once; the top ten hold less than 0.55%. The sample consisted of naive CD4+ T cells sorted from blood. The receptor set was obtained from a man aged 30-40 years in good health. The CDR3 runs from the conserved cysteine through the conserved F or W. The D gene is left open where the match is weak. Some rows have no size entry. The others give once, few or many, or a class for an expanded clone.

clone size	J gene	D gene	V gene	CDR3 DNA	CDR3 protein
NA	TRBJ2-5	TRBD2	TRBV18	TGTGCCAGCTCACCATTATCTAGCGGGAGCGGAGAGACCCAGTACTTC	CASSPLSSGSGETQYF
NA	TRBJ2-5	TRBD1	TRBV27	TGTGCCAGCAGGTTGGGACAGTCAGTAAATGGGGAGACCCAGTACTTC	CASRLGQSVNGETQYF
NA	TRBJ2-7	TRBD2	TRBV4-1	TGCGCCAGCAGCCAAAGGACTAGCGGGAGCTCCTACGAGCAGTACTTC	CASSQRTSGSSYEQYF
NA	TRBJ1-2	NA	TRBV18	TGTGCCAGCTCACCACTAGACAACCCTTCTGGCTACACCTTC	CASSPLDNPSGYTF
NA	TRBJ2-7	NA	TRBV27	TGTGCCAGCAGTTTAAAGGGACAAGGAACCTACGAGCAGTACTTC	CASSLKGQGTYEQYF
NA	TRBJ2-3	TRBD2	TRBV7-3	TGTGCCAGCAGCCCGGGACTAGGATCACCCGATACGCAGTATTTT	CASSPGLGSPDTQYF
NA	TRBJ2-3	NA	TRBV12-5	TGTGCTAGTGGTCCGAGCAGCACAGATACGCAGTATTTT	CASGPSSTDTQYF
NA	TRBJ2-7	TRBD1	TRBV18	TGTGCCAGCTCGCGGGACAGGAGGAGCTCCGAGCAGTACTTC	CASSRDRRSSEQYF
NA	TRBJ1-1	NA	TRBV19	TGTGCCAGTAGTATAGGACCCCAGGGGAGCACTGAAGCTTTCTTT	CASSIGPQGSTEAFF
NA	TRBJ1-1	TRBD1	TRBV7-2	TGTGCCAGCAGCTTACGGGACAGGGCTTATCTGAACACTGAAGCTTTCTTT	CASSLRDRAYLNTEAFF
NA	TRBJ2-3	NA	TRBV20-1	TGCAGTGCTACCAACCAGGATACGCAGTATTTT	CSATNQDTQYF
NA	TRBJ2-7	NA	TRBV18	TGTGCCAGCGGGCCAACCTCTGGGTACGAGCAGTACTTC	CASGPTSGYEQYF
NA	TRBJ1-2	NA	TRBV4-1	TGCGCCAGCAGCCAAGGGGGGGGATTCGACAGCTACTATGGCTACACCTTC	CASSQGGGFDSYYGYTF
NA	TRBJ1-5	NA	TRBV30	TGTGCCTGGAGTGTACGAGGGGATCAGCCCCAGCATTTT	CAWSVRGDQPQHF
NA	TRBJ2-1	TRBD2	TRBV5-1	TGCGCCAGCAGCTTGGTCGTAGCGGGAGGGCCCAATGAGCAGTTCTTC	CASSLVVAGGPNEQFF
NA	TRBJ2-3	NA	TRBV18	TGTGCCAGCTCACCGTTATTTACTATTACAGGACCAGATACGCAGTATTTT	CASSPLFTITGPDTQYF
NA	TRBJ2-7	NA	TRBV4-1	TGCGCCAGCAGCCAAGAAGGCTCCAGGACCTACGAGCAGTACTTC	CASSQEGSRTYEQYF
NA	TRBJ2-7	NA	TRBV7-9	TGTGCCAGCATCCCACCGGGCGGGGTAAACGAGCAGTACTTC	CASIPPGGVNEQYF
NA	TRBJ2-7	TRBD2	TRBV9	TGTGCCAGCAGCGTAGGGCGGGGGGTCCTCACCGAGCAGTACTTC	CASSVGRGVLTEQYF
NA	TRBJ2-7	TRBD1	TRBV5-1	TGCGCCAGCAGCTTGGCCCCGACAGGGGGCAACTACGAGCAGTACTTC	CASSLAPTGGNYEQYF
NA	TRBJ1-1	NA	TRBV7-9	TGTGCCAGCAGCTCTCAGCTGAGGGCTTTCTTT	CASSSQLRAFF
NA	TRBJ2-3	NA	TRBV30	TGTGCCTTAAAGGTTGGGGTTCCAGATACGCAGTATTTT	CALKVGVPDTQYF
NA	TRBJ2-1	TRBD1	TRBV6-5	TGTGCCAGCAGTTACTCGAACAGGGGTATGGGTGAGCAGTTCTTC	CASSYSNRGMGEQFF
NA	TRBJ2-7	TRBD2	TRBV6-4	TGTGCCAGCAATTTGACTAGCGGGATGAGCTCCTACGAGCAGTACTTC	CASNLTSGMSSYEQYF
NA	TRBJ2-7	NA	TRBV28	TGTGCCAGCAGACGGTCAAGCTCCTACGAGCAGTACTTC	CASRRSSSYEQYF
NA	TRBJ2-1	TRBD2	TRBV27	TGTGCCAGCAGACGGACTAGCGGGAGAGTATATGAGCAGTTCTTC	CASRRTSGRVYEQFF
NA	TRBJ2-1	NA	TRBV10-3	TGTGCCATCAGTCCAGACGTTAGATACAATGAGCAGTTCTTC	CAISPDVRYNEQFF
NA	TRBJ2-7	NA	TRBV4-3	TGCGCCAGCAGCCAAGGAACAGGAAACTGGTACCACGAGCAGTACTTC	CASSQGTGNWYHEQYF
NA	TRBJ1-1	NA	TRBV30	TGTGCCTGGAGTCCAACCGGCACTGAAGCTTTCTTT	CAWSPTGTEAFF
NA	TRBJ2-7	TRBD2	TRBV4-3	TGCGCCAGCAGCCAAGATCTTGGAGCGGGAGGGCCCTACGAGCAGTACTTC	CASSQDLGAGGPYEQYF
NA	TRBJ1-2	NA	TRBV7-2	TGTGCCAGCAGCTTAACCCCTGGGAGAAAGACACCTAACTATGGCTACACCTTC	CASSLTPGRKTPNYGYTF
NA	TRBJ2-1	TRBD1	TRBV10-3	TGTGCCATCGCCGGGACAGGGAGGAACAATGAGCAGTTCTTC	CAIAGTGRNNEQFF
NA	TRBJ2-7	TRBD1	TRBV28	TGTGCCAGCACCGTGACAGGGGTGAACGAGCAGTACTTC	CASTVTGVNEQYF
NA	TRBJ2-1	TRBD2	TRBV28	TGTGCCAGCAGTTTACCAGCGGGAGGGTTCCTTTCCTACAATGAGCAGTTCTTC	CASSLPAGGFLSYNEQFF
NA	TRBJ2-7	NA	TRBV11-2	TGTGCCAGCAGCGGTTTCTACGAGCAGTACTTC	CASSGFYEQYF
NA	TRBJ2-1	NA	TRBV5-1	TGCGCCAGCAGCTTGGCCGAGGGAGCTTCCTACAATGAGCAGTTCTTC	CASSLAEGASYNEQFF
NA	TRBJ2-7	TRBD1	TRBV27	TGTGCCAGCAGTTTAGGGCAGGGGGTCTCCTACGAGCAGTACTTC	CASSLGQGVSYEQYF
once	TRBJ2-7	TRBD1	TRBV18	TGTGCCAGCTCACTAGGGACAGGGAAATACGAGCAGTACTTC	CASSLGTGKYEQYF
NA	TRBJ2-3	NA	TRBV27	TGTGCCAGCAGTTTTTCAAGCGGAACTTACACAGATACGCAGTATTTT	CASSFSSGTYTDTQYF
NA	TRBJ2-7	TRBD2	TRBV15	TGTGCCACCAGCAGAGTGAAAGCGGGAGGTGGCGGAAACGAGCAGTACTTC	CATSRVKAGGGGNEQYF